The clone carrying this T cell receptor (beta chain) was picked up one time. Antigen: not known. It was approximately 0.2 ug DNA, 25,000 to 35,000 T cell genomes, that sorted-subset replicate PCRs used. Repertoires were generated with immunoSEQ multiplex PCR, while TCRdb's copy carries only in-frame clones and drops some. Among 500,000 or so clones listed, 90% to 96% were seen once. The data derive from a study of shared clonotypes between healthy human individuals. The study's findings and limits: Non-shared clonotypes showed lower generation probabilities than clonotypes common to all four donors.

Germline lookup yields CDR1 MDHEN and CDR2 SYDVKM. After removal of 5 bases from V and 0 bases from J, the junction contained 7 bases not matched to a gene. The CDR3 consists of 18 residues. The rearrangement uses TRBV28 and TRBJ2-6; TRBD2 matches at 10 bases. The source of this sequence is a woman between 25 and 40 years old in good health. The sample taken for sequencing was naive CD4+ T cells sorted from blood. Specified subset: CD45RA+ positively selected. In nucleotides, the CDR3 is TGTGCCAGCAGTGGGGGTGGACTAGCGGTCTCTGGGGCCAACGTCCTGACTTTC. It codes for CASSGGGLAVSGANVLTF. Variable domain in full (rest from reference TRBV28 and TRBJ2-6): DVKVTQSSRYLVKRTGEKVFLECVQDMDHENMFWYRQDPGLGLRLIYFSYDVKMKEKGDIPEGYSVSREKKERFSLILESASTNQTSMYLCASSGGGLAVSGANVLTFGAGSRLTVL.